The clone carrying this T cell receptor (beta chain) was seen repeatedly, ten times or more. Its antigen remains unknown. Indicated time point: patch test 1, 2 weeks after DPC sensitization. The sample's treatment: therapeutic diphenylcyclopropenone sensitization with weekly scalp DPC. Whole blood that had not been fractionated was the source of extracted total RNA. This sample is part of a study of human T cells and chemical hapten exposure. At the level of the study: Patch tests delivered 0.01% DPC to the upper back and were evaluated at 6 days. Study results and limitations: Unchanged with DPC sensitization were TCRs above 1 in 1000 frequency.

Per the germline V gene, CDR1 is SGHTA and CDR2 is FQGNSA. V dropped 4 bases and J dropped 1 base, with 10 bases sitting between them. This CDR3 contains 14 residues. The study used a library that attached unique molecular identifiers to individual cDNA molecules. TCRdb reprocessed the RACE reads via MiXCR and lists one record per CDR3 protein. This sample has some 38,000 distinct CDR3 sequences, with around 6.8% found just once. The origin of this receptor is a woman between 25 and 40 years old with alopecia areata. Some clones in this sample may be carry-over from other donors' samples. J is TRBJ2-5 and V is TRBV7-2; D is unclear. This specimen consisted of whole blood, obtained in connection with sensitization to the hapten diphenylcyclopropenone (DPC). The CDR3 region has the DNA TGTGCCAGCAGCTCACCAGTAGCCCAAGAGACCCAGTACTTC. It encodes CASSSPVAQETQYF.